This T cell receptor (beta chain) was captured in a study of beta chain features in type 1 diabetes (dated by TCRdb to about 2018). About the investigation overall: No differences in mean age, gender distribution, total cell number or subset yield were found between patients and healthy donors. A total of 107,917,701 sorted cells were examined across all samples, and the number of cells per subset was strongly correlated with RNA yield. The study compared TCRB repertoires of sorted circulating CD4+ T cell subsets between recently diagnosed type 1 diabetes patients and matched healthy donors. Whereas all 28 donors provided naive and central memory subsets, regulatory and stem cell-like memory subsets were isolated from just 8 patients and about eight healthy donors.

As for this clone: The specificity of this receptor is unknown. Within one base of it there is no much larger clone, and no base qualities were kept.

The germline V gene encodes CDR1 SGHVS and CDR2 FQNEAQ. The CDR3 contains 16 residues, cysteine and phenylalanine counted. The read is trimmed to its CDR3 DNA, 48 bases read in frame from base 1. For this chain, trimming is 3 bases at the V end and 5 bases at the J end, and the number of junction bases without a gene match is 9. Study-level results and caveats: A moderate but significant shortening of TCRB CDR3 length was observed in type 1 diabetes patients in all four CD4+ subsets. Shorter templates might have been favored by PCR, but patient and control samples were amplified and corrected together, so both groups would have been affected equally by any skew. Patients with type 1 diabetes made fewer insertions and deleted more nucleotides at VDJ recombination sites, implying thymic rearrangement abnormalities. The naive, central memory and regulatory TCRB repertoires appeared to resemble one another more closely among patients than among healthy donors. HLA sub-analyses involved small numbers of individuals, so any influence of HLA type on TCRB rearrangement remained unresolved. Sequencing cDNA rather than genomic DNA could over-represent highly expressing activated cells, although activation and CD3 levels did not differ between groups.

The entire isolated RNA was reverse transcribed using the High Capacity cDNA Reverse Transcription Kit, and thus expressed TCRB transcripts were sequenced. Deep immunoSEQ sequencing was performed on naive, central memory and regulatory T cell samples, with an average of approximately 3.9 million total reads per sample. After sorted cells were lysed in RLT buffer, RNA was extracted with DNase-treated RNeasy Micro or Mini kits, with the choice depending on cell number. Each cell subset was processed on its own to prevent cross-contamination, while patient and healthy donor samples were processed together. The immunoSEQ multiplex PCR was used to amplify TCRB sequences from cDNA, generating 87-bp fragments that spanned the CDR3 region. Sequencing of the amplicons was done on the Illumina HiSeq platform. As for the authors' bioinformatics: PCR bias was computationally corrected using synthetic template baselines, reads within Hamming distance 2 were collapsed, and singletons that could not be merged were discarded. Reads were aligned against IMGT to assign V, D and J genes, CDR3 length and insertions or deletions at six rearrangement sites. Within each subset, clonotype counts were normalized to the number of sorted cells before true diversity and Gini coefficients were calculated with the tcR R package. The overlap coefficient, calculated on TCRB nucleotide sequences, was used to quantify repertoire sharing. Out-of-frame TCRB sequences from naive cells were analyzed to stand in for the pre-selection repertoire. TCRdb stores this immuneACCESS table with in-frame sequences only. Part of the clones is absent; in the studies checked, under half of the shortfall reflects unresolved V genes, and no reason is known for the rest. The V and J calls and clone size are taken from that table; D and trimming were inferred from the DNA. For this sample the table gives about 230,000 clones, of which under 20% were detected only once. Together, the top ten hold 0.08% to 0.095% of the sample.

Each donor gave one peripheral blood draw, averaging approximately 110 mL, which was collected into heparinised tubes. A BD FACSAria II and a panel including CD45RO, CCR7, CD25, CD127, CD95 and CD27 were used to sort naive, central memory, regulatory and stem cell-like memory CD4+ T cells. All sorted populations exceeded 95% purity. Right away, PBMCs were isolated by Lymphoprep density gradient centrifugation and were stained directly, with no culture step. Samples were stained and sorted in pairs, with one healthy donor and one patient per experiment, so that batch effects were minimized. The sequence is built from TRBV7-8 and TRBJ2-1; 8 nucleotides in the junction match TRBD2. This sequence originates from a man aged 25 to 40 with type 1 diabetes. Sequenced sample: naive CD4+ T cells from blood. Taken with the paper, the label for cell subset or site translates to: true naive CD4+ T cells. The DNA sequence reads TGTGCCAGCAGCTTCGGGGTGACTAGCGCCAACAATGAGCAGTTCTTC. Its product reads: CASSFGVTSANNEQFF.